The following is a TCR beta chain sequence with its context. The sample belongs to a study of beta chain features in type 1 diabetes. In germline, CDR1 is GTSNPN, CDR2 SVGIG (reference sequence). Trimming cost V 0 bases and J 4 bases, with 9 bases left between them. This CDR3 region has 13 residues. TCRB transcripts that were expressed got sequenced, as all of the isolated RNA had been reverse transcribed. The method was immunoSEQ multiplex PCR; TCRdb's version includes in-frame clones alone and lacks a portion of them. In the table there are some 410,000 clones, about an eighth of which are singletons.

The V call is TRBV30, the J call TRBJ1-2, with D possibly matching TRBD1 (5 bases). Sequencing used naive CD4+ T cells from blood. The origin of this receptor is a woman aged 18-35 years in good health. CDR3 loop: CAWSVRQTYGYTF. The DNA for the CDR3 is TGTGCCTGGAGTGTAAGACAGACCTATGGCTACACCTTC. The whole variable domain, remainder taken from reference TRBV30 and TRBJ1-2, is SQTIHQWPATLVQPVGSPLSLECTVEGTSNPNLYWYRQAAGRGLQLLFYSVGIGQISSEVPQNLSASRPQDRQFILSSKKLLLSDSGFYLCAWSVRQTYGYTFGSGTRLTVV.